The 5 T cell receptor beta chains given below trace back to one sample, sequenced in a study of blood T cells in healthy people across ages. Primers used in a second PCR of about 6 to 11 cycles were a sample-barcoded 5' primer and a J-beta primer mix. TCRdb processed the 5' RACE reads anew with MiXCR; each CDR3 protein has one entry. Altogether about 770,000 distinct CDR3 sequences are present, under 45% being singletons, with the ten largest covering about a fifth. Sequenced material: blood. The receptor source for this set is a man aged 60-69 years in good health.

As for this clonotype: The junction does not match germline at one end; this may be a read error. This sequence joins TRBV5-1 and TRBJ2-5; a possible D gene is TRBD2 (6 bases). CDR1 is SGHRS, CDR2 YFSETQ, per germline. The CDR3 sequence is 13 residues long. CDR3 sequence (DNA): TGTGCCAGCAGCCCGGCGGGGAAAGAGACCCAGTACTTC. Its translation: CASSPAGKETQYF.

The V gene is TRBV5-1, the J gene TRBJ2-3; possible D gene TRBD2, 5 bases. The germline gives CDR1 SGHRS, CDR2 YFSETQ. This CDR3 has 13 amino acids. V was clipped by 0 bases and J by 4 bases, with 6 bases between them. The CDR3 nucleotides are TGCGCCAGCAGCTTGGGACTACCAGATACGCAGTATTTT. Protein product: CASSLGLPDTQYF.

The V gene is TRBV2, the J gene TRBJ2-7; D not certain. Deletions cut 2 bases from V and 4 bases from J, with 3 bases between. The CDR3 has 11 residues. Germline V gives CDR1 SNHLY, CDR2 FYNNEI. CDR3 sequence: CASSEFYEQYF. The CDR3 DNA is TGTGCCAGCAGTGAATTTTACGAGCAGTACTTC.

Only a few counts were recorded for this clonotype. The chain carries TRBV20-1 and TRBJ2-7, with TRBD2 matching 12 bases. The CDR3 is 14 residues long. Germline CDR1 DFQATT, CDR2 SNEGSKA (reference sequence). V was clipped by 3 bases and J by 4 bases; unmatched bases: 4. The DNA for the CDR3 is TGCAGTGCTAGTCTACTAGCGGGGGGATACGAGCAGTACTTC. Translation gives CSASLLAGGYEQYF.

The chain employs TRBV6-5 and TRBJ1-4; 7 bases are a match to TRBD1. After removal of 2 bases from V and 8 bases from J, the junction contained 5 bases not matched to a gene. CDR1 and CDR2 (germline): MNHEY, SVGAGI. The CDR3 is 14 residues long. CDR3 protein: CASSYQGGGEKLFF. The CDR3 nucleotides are TGTGCCAGCAGTTACCAGGGGGGAGGGGAAAAACTGTTTTTT.